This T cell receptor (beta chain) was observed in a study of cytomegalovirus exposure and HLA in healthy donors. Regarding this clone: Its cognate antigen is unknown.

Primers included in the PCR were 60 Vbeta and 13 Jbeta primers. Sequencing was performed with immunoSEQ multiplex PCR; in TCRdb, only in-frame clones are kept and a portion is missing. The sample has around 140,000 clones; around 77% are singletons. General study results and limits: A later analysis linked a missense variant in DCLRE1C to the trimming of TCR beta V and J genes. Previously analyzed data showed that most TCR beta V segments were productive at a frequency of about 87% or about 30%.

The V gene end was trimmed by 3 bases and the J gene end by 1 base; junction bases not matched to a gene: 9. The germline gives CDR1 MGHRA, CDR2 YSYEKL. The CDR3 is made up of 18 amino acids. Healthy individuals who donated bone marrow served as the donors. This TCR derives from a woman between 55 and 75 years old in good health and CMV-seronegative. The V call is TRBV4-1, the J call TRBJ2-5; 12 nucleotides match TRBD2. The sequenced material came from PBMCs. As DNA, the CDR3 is TGCGCCAGCAGCCAGGGCCCCGCTAGCGGGGGGGTCCAAGAGACCCAGTACTTC. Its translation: CASSQGPASGGVQETQYF.